The following is a T cell receptor beta chain sequence with its context. There is no known antigen for this receptor. No base qualities exist here, and no much larger clone lies one base off it. This specimen comes from a study of shared clonotypes between healthy human individuals (dated by TCRdb to about 2020). Study-wide context: The cohort included a few men and a couple of women between 18 and 49 years of age. Different laboratories and diverse techniques were used to prepare libraries and sequence TCR repertoires, to increase sequencing depth and limit assay-specific biases. Leukapheresis yielded between about 0.94 and 9 billion PBMCs per donor. To estimate repertoire size and how much clonotype sharing occurs between individuals, the study deeply sequenced the blood TCR repertoires of several healthy adults. For each donor, CD4 naive and CD4 memory were each given three plates, CD8 naive was given two plates, and CD8 memory was given one plate.

Using the deep immunoSEQ assay, TCR CDR3 regions were amplified from genomic DNA by multiplex PCR. For each cell subset, the extracted genomic DNA was distributed evenly across all wells of several immunoSEQ 96-well plates, and each plate served as one replicate. Each replicate PCR for sorted subsets received roughly 0.2 ug genomic DNA, equal to tens of thousands of T cell genomes. Purified libraries were quantified with a Qubit 3.0 fluorometer, sized on a Bioanalyzer 2100, and re-quantified with the KAPA Library Quantification kit. A separate single-read 150-cycle Illumina NextSeq 550 flow cell was used to sequence each immunoSEQ 96-well plate. The authors processed their data as follows. Because the immunoSEQ output held only junctional sequences and lacked quality scores, the filtering could not match the filtering applied to full-length reads. Sequences were annotated with PyIR, a Python wrapper for IgBLAST v1.9, using IMGT germline references to assign V/J genes and CDR3. Reads with weak V/J assignments (E-value above 1e-6), missing CDR3, stop codons, out-of-frame junctions, or ambiguous translated residues were removed. V3J clonotypes were defined by identical inferred V gene, J gene, and CDR3 amino acid sequence. The percentage overlap between two repertoires was calculated by dividing the number of shared unique clonotypes by the size of the smaller repertoire. Three approaches were used to assess repertoire richness: RTK rarefaction, the Chao1 estimator, and Recon v2.1 estimates of unobserved clonotypes. OLGA was used to compute generation probabilities for all TCRbeta clonotypes that the gDNA method yielded from a few donors. The source is immuneACCESS, and TCRdb retained only in-frame sequences with V and J called. Part of the clones is not carried over; for the studies checked, unresolved V genes explain less than half of this, and the remainder is unexplained. V and J calls and clone size follow that table, whereas D and trimming were derived from the DNA. The sample yields nearly 750,000 clones; 72% were counted once. Jointly, the top ten make up less than 2% of the sample.

What the research found in general, with its limitations: Pairwise subsampling indicated that sequencing depth was expected to affect the degree of clonotype sharing among donors. The genetic and exposure-history diversity represented was limited by the small number of donors. Sampling was restricted to blood, and TCR repertoires in tissues likely differ from the TCR repertoires found in blood. Sharing across a handful of donors was observed for about 5% of naive CD4, over 3% of naive CD8, roughly 2.4% of memory CD4, and roughly 0.4% of memory CD8 clonotypes. Compared with non-shared clonotypes, the clonotypes found in all four sorted-subset donors had higher generation probabilities. Incomplete sequencing was indicated by rarefaction of sorted-subset datasets, despite the large sequencing depth. Estimated clonotype richness was generally larger for naive than for memory subsets.

The donors were healthy, HIV-negative adults with no recently reported acute infections or vaccinations. Every donor was a Caucasian adult living in Nashville, Tennessee, USA. CD4+ T cells were enriched through magnetic negative selection, after which naive cells were positively selected on CD45RA and the remaining negative fraction served as the memory subset. Blood was collected by leukapheresis, and PBMCs were isolated by Ficoll-Histopaque density gradient centrifugation and then cryopreserved in liquid nitrogen vapor phase. Analytical flow cytometry was used to check the purity and quantity of every magnetically sorted T cell population. Each sorted fraction had its genomic DNA isolated and then quantified by UV absorbance on a Nanodrop 2000c. The sample comprised memory CD4+ T cells sorted from blood. The cell subset or site tag for this specimen amounts to: CD45RA-negative fraction. The receptor was derived from a woman younger than 45 in good health.

The CDR3 here reads CASSDAQGGSEKLFF. In nucleotide form, the sequence is TGTGCCAGCAGTGACGCTCAGGGCGGGAGTGAAAAACTGTTTTTT. This sequence uses TRBV25-1 and TRBJ1-4; TRBD1 could be the D gene, as 5 bases match. The CDR3 measures 15 amino acids from cysteine to phenylalanine. The retained sequence is limited to the CDR3, 45 bases, with the frame set at the first base. From a lookup of the germline V gene, CDR1 and CDR2 are MGHDK and SYGVNS. V loses 3 bases, J loses 7 bases, and the germline ends lie 15 bases apart.